These 29 T cell receptor beta chains came from one sample sequenced in a study of blood T cell repertoires in COVID-19 (dated by TCRdb to the early 2020s). The method behind the library was the immunoSEQ multiplex PCR assay. Held by TCRdb, this immuneACCESS table contains in-frame sequences only and omits some clones. Under half of the omission traces to an unresolved V gene where checked; the cause of the rest is unknown. This sample gives 300,000 to 400,000 clones in total; roughly nine tenths of them show up just once. The top ten hold 2% to 3% of the sample. Sequenced input: PBMCs or T cells enriched from blood (not recorded which). These receptors were taken from a man aged 55-75 years who had recovered from COVID-19.

This clone was seen repeatedly, ten times or more. This chain links TRBV15 with TRBJ1-4; TRBD1 aligns across 8 bases. CDR3 size: 15 residues. Germline values: CDR1 LNHNV, CDR2 YYDKDF (reference sequence). V gave up 0 bases and J gave up 3 bases; unmatched junction bases: 0. The CDR3 nucleotides are TGTGCCACCAGCAGAGACAGGGGGCCTAATGAAAAACTGTTTTTT. Its translation: CATSRDRGPNEKLFF.

The chain combines TRBV27 with TRBJ1-4, with 7 bases that match TRBD1. The CDR3 extends over 16 amino acids. Germline CDR1 and CDR2: MNHEY and SMNVEV (reference sequence). V gave up 5 bases and J gave up 4 bases; unmatched junction bases: 10. In nucleotides, the CDR3 is TGTGCCAGCAGTCCCCGGGGGACAGTCAATAATGAAAAACTGTTTTTT. Translation gives CASSPRGTVNNEKLFF.

The chain links TRBV6-5 to TRBJ2-1; D may be TRBD2 (5 bases). Germline CDR1 reads MNHEY; CDR2 reads SVGAGI. The CDR3 length is 15 residues. V lost 8 bases and J 0 bases, leaving 14 bases between the germline ends. The CDR3 sequence is CASGLTGSSYNEQFF. CDR3 DNA sequence: TGTGCCAGCGGGTTGACGGGAAGCTCCTACAATGAGCAGTTCTTC.

This clone occurred once. The chain links TRBV6-1 to TRBJ1-4; a weak D match, TRBD1 (5 bases). V lost 1 base and J lost 15, with 21 bases in between. This CDR3 has 15 amino acids. Per the germline V gene, CDR1 is MNHNS and CDR2 is SASEGT. Here the CDR3 reads CASSEVAGTRGRVFF. The CDR3 region has the DNA TGTGCCAGCAGTGAAGTGGCGGGGACCCGGGGACGGGTGTTTTTT.

CDR3 residues: CSAKTGWLNEQFF. In nucleotides, the CDR3 is TGCAGCGCTAAAACAGGGTGGCTCAATGAGCAGTTCTTC. The chain carries TRBV29-1 and TRBJ2-1; D is possibly TRBD1 (6 bases). V dropped 7 bases and J dropped 6 bases, with 16 bases sitting between them. The length of the CDR3 is 13 residues. Germline V gene sequence: CDR1 SQVTM, CDR2 ANQGSEA.

The J gene is TRBJ1-1, the V gene TRBV10-1, with unresolved D. Trimming left V 8 bases short and J 0 bases short, with 10 bases between. The CDR3 extends over 13 amino acids. From germline, CDR1 is WNHNN and CDR2 SYGVQD (reference sequence). The chain's CDR3 is CASSRGMNTEAFF. In DNA form, the CDR3 reads TGCGCCAGCTCGAGAGGGATGAACACTGAAGCTTTCTTT.

The J gene is TRBJ1-5, the V gene TRBV11-2; a possible D gene is TRBD1 (5 bases). Trimming pared 0 bases from V and 7 bases from J, leaving 13 bases between. Germline CDR1 and CDR2: SGHAT and FQNNGV. The CDR3 has 15 amino acids. For the CDR3, the DNA is TGTGCCAGCAGCTTAGATTTTCAGGGAGGGCAGCCCCAGCATTTT. As protein: CASSLDFQGGQPQHF.

V is TRBV7-9 and J is TRBJ2-1; TRBD1 is a possible D gene (5 bases). Germline V gene sequence: CDR1 SEHNR, CDR2 FQNEAQ (reference sequence). The CDR3 runs 15 residues. V shed 5 bases and J shed 6 bases, with 17 bases lying between them. The CDR3 sequence: CASSRPGTGVNEQFF. Written as DNA, the CDR3 is TGTGCCAGCAGCCGGCCCGGAACAGGCGTCAATGAGCAGTTCTTC.

The CDR3 coding sequence is TGTGCCAGCAGCCAAGACCCCCTAGCGGGAAACACAGATACGCAGTATTTT. Its protein product is CASSQDPLAGNTDTQYF. The V call is TRBV3-1 (or the pseudogene TRBV3-2), the J call TRBJ2-3, with 9 bases aligning to TRBD2. There are 17 residues in the CDR3. V dropped 0 bases and J dropped 2; count of bases not matched to a gene: 6. Germline V gene data show CDR1 as LGHDT and CDR2 as YNNKEL (reference sequence).

CDR3 DNA: TGCGCCAGCAGCCACTCTGGGCTAACCAGGACTGAAGCTTTCTTT. It codes for CASSHSGLTRTEAFF. The chain links TRBV4-1 to TRBJ1-1; no definite D call. Germline V CDR1 and CDR2: MGHRA, YSYEKL. CDR3 length equals 15 residues. The V and J ends lost 3 bases and 5 bases respectively, with 16 bases between them.

The rearrangement links TRBV18 to TRBJ1-1; D is ambiguous. Trimming took off 4 bases at V and 3 bases at J, with 6 bases between the two ends. The germline V gene has CDR1 KGHSH and CDR2 LQKENI. The CDR3 loop spans 12 amino acids. The CDR3 reads CASSRDHTEAFF. The CDR3 region has the DNA TGTGCCAGCTCACGAGATCACACTGAAGCTTTCTTT.

This sequence joins TRBV3-1 (or the pseudogene TRBV3-2) and TRBJ1-3, with D unclear. Deletions cut 4 bases from V and 0 bases from J, with 4 bases between. In germline, CDR1 is LGHDT, CDR2 YNNKEL (reference sequence). The CDR3 contains 13 residues. This CDR3 is CASSPGSGNTIYF. The CDR3 DNA reads as TGTGCCAGCAGCCCCGGCTCTGGAAACACCATATATTTT.

This chain links TRBV19 with TRBJ1-5; D gene ambiguous. This CDR3 is built from 15 residues. V lost 3 bases to trimming and J lost 1 base, with 10 bases between them. From germline, CDR1 is LNHDA and CDR2 SQIVND (reference sequence). In DNA form, the CDR3 reads TGTGCCAGTAGTATTAGTGGTACGAGCAATCAGCCCCAGCATTTT. Its translation is CASSISGTSNQPQHF.

The rearrangement joins TRBV9 to TRBJ2-7, with 7 bases that match TRBD2. CDR3 length: 15 residues. J was trimmed by 2 bases and V by 0 bases; bases with no gene match: 5. Germline V lookup: CDR1 SGDLS, CDR2 YYNGEE. The CDR3 nucleotides read TGTGCCAGCAGCGTAGCTGGGACTATAACCTACGAGCAGTACTTC. It encodes CASSVAGTITYEQYF.

This chain joins TRBV9 and TRBJ1-6; no clear D gene. Trimming took off 1 base at V and 9 bases at J, with 8 bases between the two ends. Germline-derived CDR1 and CDR2 are SGDLS and YYNGEE. CDR3 length: 13 residues. The CDR3 reads CASSVTPGSPLHF. The CDR3 nucleotides are TGTGCCAGCAGCGTAACGCCAGGTTCACCCCTCCACTTT. Using reference TRBV9 and TRBJ1-6 for the parts outside the CDR3, the full variable domain is DSGVTQTPKHLITATGQRVTLRCSPRSGDLSVYWYQQSLDQGLQFLIQYYNGEERAKGNILERFSAQQFPDLHSELNLSSLELGDSALYFCASSVTPGSPLHFGNGTRLTVT.

The chain combines TRBV7-8 with TRBJ1-2; D is unresolved. This CDR3 region has 14 residues. In germline, CDR1 is SGHVS, CDR2 FQNEAQ. The ends were cut back, 7 bases at V and 7 bases at J, with 19 bases in the middle. The CDR3 DNA follows: TGTGCCAGCACCCGGTCCGTAGCTGCCGCTGGCTACACCTTC. Protein: CASTRSVAAAGYTF.

The chain uses TRBV24-1 and TRBJ2-6; 9 bases are a match to TRBD1. The CDR3 has 18 residues. The junction had 5 bases not matched to a gene; V was cut back by 3 bases and J by 0 bases. The germline V gene encodes CDR1 KGHDR and CDR2 SFDVKD. CDR3 residues: CATSDGTGKSSGANVLTF. CDR3 bases: TGTGCCACCAGTGATGGGACAGGGAAAAGCTCTGGGGCCAACGTCCTGACTTTC.

The CDR3: CASSPRSSGLSSYEQYF. The CDR3 bases are TGTGCCAGCAGCCCCCGTTCGAGCGGTCTGAGCTCCTACGAGCAGTACTTC. The rearrangement uses TRBV9 and TRBJ2-7; tentatively, D is TRBD2 (5 bases). Trimming cost V 4 bases and J 0 bases, with 20 bases left between them. The CDR3 is 17 amino acids. Germline CDR1 SGDLS, CDR2 YYNGEE.

In its sample, this clone ranks as medium-sized. The rearrangement uses TRBV7-9 and TRBJ1-4; TRBD1 matches 9 bases. After removal of 7 bases from V and 8 bases from J, the junction contained 14 bases not matched to a gene. Germline V gene sequence: CDR1 SEHNR, CDR2 FQNEAQ (reference sequence). The CDR3 runs 16 residues. CDR3 DNA: TGTGCCAGCACTCCGACGCCGGGACAGGGAGTGGAAAAACTGTTTTTT. It specifies CASTPTPGQGVEKLFF.

This clone was recorded once. This chain connects TRBV14 to TRBJ1-1; D is possibly TRBD1 (6 bases). Trimming shortened V by 4 bases and J by 0 bases, and 18 bases separated the two germline ends. The CDR3 sequence is 17 residues long. Germline values: CDR1 SGHDN, CDR2 FVKESK. DNA of the CDR3: TGTGCCAGCAGCCGGAGGACAGCTGCTACTCTGAACACTGAAGCTTTCTTT. Its translation is CASSRRTAATLNTEAFF. Full variable domain (remainder filled in from reference TRBV14 and TRBJ1-1): EAGVTQFPSHSVIEKGQTVTLRCDPISGHDNLYWYRRVMGKEIKFLLHFVKESKQDESGMPNNRFLAERTGGTYSTLKVQPAELEDSGVYFCASSRRTAATLNTEAFFGQGTRLTVV.

The V call is TRBV30, the J call TRBJ1-4; 7 bases line up with TRBD1. CDR1 is GTSNPN and CDR2 is SVGIG in the germline V gene (reference sequence). The CDR3 extends over 13 amino acids. The V and J ends lost 2 bases and 7 bases, in that order; junction bases with no gene match: 4. CDR3 nucleotide sequence: TGTGCCTGGAGTCCCGGGACAGCTGAAAAACTGTTTTTT. This sequence encodes CAWSPGTAEKLFF.

The chain links TRBV7-8 to TRBJ1-2, with D uncertain. The CDR3 has 17 residues. The germline V gene has CDR1 SGHVS and CDR2 FQNEAQ. V was cut by 2 bases and J by 2 bases, with 18 bases left in between. The CDR3 region has the DNA TGTGCCAGCAGCTTAAGTTCAGTGGCAGTACAAAACTATGGCTACACCTTC. This translates into CASSLSSVAVQNYGYTF.

The chain carries TRBV15 and TRBJ1-1; no clear D. The ends were cut back, 0 bases at V and 1 base at J, with 9 bases in the middle. Germline lookup yields CDR1 LNHNV and CDR2 YYDKDF (reference sequence). The CDR3 spans 15 residues. The CDR3 sequence: CATSRDYPGNTEAFF. The CDR3 region has the DNA TGTGCCACCAGCAGAGATTATCCAGGGAACACTGAAGCTTTCTTT.

The gene calls are TRBV7-2 and TRBJ1-5, with D maybe TRBD1 (6 bases). The CDR3 runs 15 residues. Trimming left V 5 bases short and J 5 bases short, with 16 bases between. Germline assignment: CDR1 SGHTA and CDR2 FQGNSA. Here the CDR3 DNA reads TGTGCCAGCAGCCCCCTTCTAGGGGGGGATCAGCCCCAGCATTTT. Its protein product is CASSPLLGGDQPQHF.

This chain connects TRBV11-2 to TRBJ1-6; 7 nucleotides line up with TRBD1. Germline V CDR1 and CDR2: SGHAT, FQNNGV. V lost 8 bases to trimming and J lost 6 bases; unmatched junction nucleotides: 10. This CDR3 is built from 15 residues. The CDR3: CASDQQGTSNSPLHF. The CDR3, as DNA: TGTGCCAGCGACCAACAGGGGACGAGTAATTCACCCCTCCACTTT.

This clone occurred a few times. V usage is TRBV5-5 and J usage is TRBJ2-7, with a possible D match to TRBD1 (5 bases). The CDR3 is made up of 15 amino acids. Germline V lookup: CDR1 SGHKS, CDR2 YYEKEE (reference sequence). Trimming removed 4 bases from V and 1 base from J, with 15 bases in between. CDR3 bases: TGTGCCAGCAGCATTGCTGCAGGGTTGTCCTACGAGCAGTACTTC. Residues: CASSIAAGLSYEQYF.

The chain employs TRBV5-1 and TRBJ2-7, with D hard to call. Germline values: CDR1 SGHRS, CDR2 YFSETQ. Trimming took off 0 bases at V and 0 bases at J, with 7 bases between the two ends. The CDR3 consists of 14 residues. CDR3 DNA sequence: TGCGCCAGCAGCTTGGTTGCCAGCTCCTACGAGCAGTACTTC. It codes for CASSLVASSYEQYF.

This clone was seen once. The CDR3 sequence: CASSTRQEGSPLHF. CDR3 coding DNA: TGTGCCAGCAGCACCCGACAGGAAGGATCACCCCTCCACTTT. This chain uses TRBV5-4 with TRBJ1-6, with TRBD1 as a possible D gene (6 bases). V was trimmed by 4 bases and J by 10 bases, leaving 15 bases between them. CDR1 is SGHNT, CDR2 YYREEE, per germline (reference sequence). The CDR3 has 14 residues.

The chain links TRBV9 to TRBJ2-7, with TRBD1 identical over 12 bases. J lost 6 bases, V lost 3 bases, and 10 bases had no gene match. The CDR3 is 16 amino acids. Germline CDR1 SGDLS, CDR2 YYNGEE. The CDR3 nucleotides are TGTGCCAGCAGCGCCACCCCCGGGACAGGGGGCGTCGAGCAGTACTTC. This codes for CASSATPGTGGVEQYF.